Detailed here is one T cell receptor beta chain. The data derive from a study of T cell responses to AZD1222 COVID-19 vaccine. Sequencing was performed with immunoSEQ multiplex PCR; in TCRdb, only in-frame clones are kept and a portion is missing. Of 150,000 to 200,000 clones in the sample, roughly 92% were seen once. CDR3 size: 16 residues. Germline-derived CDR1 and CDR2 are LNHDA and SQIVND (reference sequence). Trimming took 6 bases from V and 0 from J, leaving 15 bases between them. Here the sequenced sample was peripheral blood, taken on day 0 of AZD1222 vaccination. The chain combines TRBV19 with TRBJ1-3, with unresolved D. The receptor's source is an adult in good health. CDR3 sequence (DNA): TGTGCCAGTAGCCCCGACCGATCGTACTCTGGAAACACCATATATTTT. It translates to CASSPDRSYSGNTIYF.